The rows below give T cell receptor beta chains drawn from one sample of a study of blood T cell repertoires in COVID-19. Clones were read by immunoSEQ multiplex PCR, and TCRdb kept only the in-frame ones, dropping some. Altogether 210,000 or so clones are present, 87% being singletons, with the ten largest covering 11%. The sequenced sample was PBMCs or T cells enriched from blood (not recorded which). These receptors were taken from a man under 40 who had recovered from COVID-19. The CDR3 runs from the conserved cysteine through the conserved F or W. A D gene is named only where the DNA matches it firmly. Some rows have no size entry. The others give once, few or many, or a class for an expanded clone.

D gene,J gene,V gene,clone size,CDR3 protein,CDR3 DNA
.,TRBJ2-4,TRBV6-5,.,CASSLQGKNIQYF,TGTGCCAGCAGTTTACAGGGAAAAAACATTCAGTACTTC
TRBD2,TRBJ2-7,TRBV18,.,CASTLSGSSYEQYF,TGTGCCAGCACCCTTAGCGGGAGCTCCTACGAGCAGTACTTC
.,TRBJ2-3,TRBV6-4,.,CASSGQSTDTQYF,TGTGCCAGCAGTGGGCAGAGCACAGATACGCAGTATTTT
TRBD1,TRBJ2-1,TRBV12-5,.,CASGLMTGGTYNEQFF,TGTGCTAGTGGTTTGATGACAGGGGGGACATACAATGAGCAGTTCTTC
TRBD1,TRBJ2-1,TRBV4-1,.,CASSQGGQALSYNEQFF,TGCGCCAGCAGCCAAGGGGGACAGGCCCTCTCCTACAATGAGCAGTTCTTC
.,TRBJ1-2,TRBV19,.,CASSFLAGNGYTF,TGTGCCAGTAGTTTCCTCGCGGGGAATGGCTACACCTTC
.,TRBJ2-1,TRBV30,.,CAWQRQSNEQFF,TGTGCCTGGCAACGACAGTCCAATGAGCAGTTCTTC
.,TRBJ2-3,TRBV30,.,CAWSEVLVSDTQYF,TGTGCCTGGAGTGAAGTCTTAGTTTCAGATACGCAGTATTTT
.,TRBJ1-2,TRBV7-2,.,CASRRETGFAGYTF,TGTGCCAGCAGACGTGAAACAGGGTTCGCTGGCTACACCTTC
.,TRBJ1-3,TRBV3-1/TRBV3-2,.,CASSPSGGNTIYF,TGTGCCAGCAGCCCGTCAGGTGGAAACACCATATATTTT
TRBD1,TRBJ1-1,TRBV24-1,.,CATSDNGQGENTEAFF,TGTGCCACCAGTGACAACGGACAGGGAGAGAACACTGAAGCTTTCTTT
TRBD1,TRBJ1-2,TRBV28,few,CASSPNMGTGGAFYGYTF,TGTGCCAGCAGTCCTAATATGGGGACAGGGGGCGCGTTCTATGGCTACACCTTC
TRBD2,TRBJ2-3,TRBV3-1/TRBV3-2,.,CASSQGGGSSDTQYF,TGTGCCAGCAGCCAAGGTGGCGGGAGCTCAGATACGCAGTATTTT
TRBD2,TRBJ2-1,TRBV5-1,.,CASSLGTSGIIYNEQFF,TGCGCCAGCAGCTTGGGGACTAGCGGGATTATATACAATGAGCAGTTCTTC
.,TRBJ2-1,TRBV7-8,.,CASSDPGSAFYEQFF,TGTGCCAGCAGCGATCCCGGGTCAGCTTTCTATGAGCAGTTCTTC
TRBD1,TRBJ1-2,TRBV29-1,once,CSVPDREGNGYTF,TGCAGCGTTCCGGACAGGGAGGGCAATGGCTACACCTTC
TRBD1,TRBJ1-2,TRBV19,.,CASSFTGGAYSGYTF,TGTGCCAGTAGTTTCACAGGGGGCGCATATTCTGGCTACACCTTC
.,TRBJ2-7,TRBV30,.,CAWRRSVSSYEQYF,TGTGCCTGGCGTCGATCGGTGAGCTCCTACGAGCAGTACTTC